This entry is about one T cell receptor beta chain. This specimen comes from a study of blood T cell repertoires in COVID-19. About the study: Acute and convalescent COVID-19 specimens originated in the United States, Italy and Spain. PBMCs, B-cell-depleted T cells, or T cells provided the cDNA or gDNA that made up the material.

This CDR3 contains 14 residues. V shed 5 bases and J 1 base; nucleotides not matched to a gene: 0. Germline CDR1 and CDR2: MNHEY and SVGAGI. The data were produced by immunoSEQ multiplex PCR, yet TCRdb's version contains in-frame clones alone and is incomplete. The sample has approximately 280,000 clones; 70% to 90% are singletons. This receptor was identified in a man younger than 35 with active or convalescent COVID-19. The sample comprised peripheral blood. The chain recombines TRBV6-5 with TRBJ2-3, with 10 bases lining up with TRBD2. The CDR3 DNA follows: TGTGCCAGCAGTCTAGCGGGGGGCACAGATACGCAGTATTTT. Protein product: CASSLAGGTDTQYF.